This T cell receptor beta chain was captured by sequencing in a study of OX40 agonist ivuxolimab in advanced cancers. Study-level background: Ivuxolimab, an agonistic anti-OX40 (CD134) antibody, was given to patients.

Produced via immunoSEQ multiplex PCR; TCRdb's table is partial and in-frame only. The sample has 65,000 to 95,000 clones; around 88% are singletons. V gave up 2 bases and J gave up 3 bases, with 9 bases separating them. The CDR3 loop spans 13 amino acids. CDR1 and CDR2 (germline): SGHRS, YFSETQ. Remarks on this clone: Its matching antigen is unknown.

Whole-study results and caveats: Normalized expansion of T-cell clones was also low for some nonresponders.

This clonotype was sampled from an adult with an advanced solid tumor such as melanoma, head and neck, liver or kidney cancer. The J gene is TRBJ2-7, the V gene TRBV5-1, with D perhaps TRBD1 or TRBD2 (6 bases each). The specimen comprised CD4+ or CD8+ T cells sorted from blood, sampled in a trial of the OX40 agonist ivuxolimab. In DNA form, the CDR3 reads TGCGCCAGCAGCTTCGGGGGCTTCTACGAGCAGTACTTC. Protein product: CASSFGGFYEQYF. The complete variable domain, with remaining parts taken from reference TRBV5-1 and TRBJ2-7, reads KAGVTQTPRYLIKTRGQQVTLSCSPISGHRSVSWYQQTPGQGLQFLFEYFSETQRNKGNFPGRFSGRQFSNSRSEMNVSTLELGDSALYLCASSFGGFYEQYFGPGTRLTVT.